This T cell receptor (beta chain) was retrieved from a study of T cells after yellow fever vaccination (dated by TCRdb to the late 2010s). Regarding the complete study: The SMART-Seq v4 Ultra Low Input RNA kit was used to prepare libraries from fractions with low cell numbers. Two healthy male donors, one aged 18 to 30 and one aged 30 to 40 years, made up the cohort. To follow T-cell clones before and after primary and booster YFV17D yellow fever vaccination, bulk TCR alpha and beta repertoires were sequenced over time. Blood samples were taken at several timepoints before and after primary and secondary immunization, and bulk PBMC replicates and cell subsets were isolated.

The CDR3 goes from the cysteine to the phenylalanine over 17 residues. The read is trimmed to its CDR3 DNA, 51 bases read in frame from base 1. Reading the germline V gene gives CDR1 MNHEY and CDR2 SVGEGT. V has 5 bases trimmed and J has 1 base trimmed; junction bases matching no gene number 12. This clonotype was recorded at least ten times. The antigen it binds to is not known. No much larger clonotype is one base removed from it; base qualities were not supplied. Overall study outcomes, separate from this receptor: The study included only a couple of donors, which limits how far the findings can be generalized. The secondary T-cell response was weaker than the primary response but faster, peaking on day 5 instead of day 15. Computational filtering was required because FACS-sorted repertoires could contain abundant contaminating clonotypes from the bulk population. After the booster, most of the clones that had expanded following primary vaccination were detected again (just under 97% of CD4 and 80% to 90% of CD8), which suggests that memory was broadly maintained. A small fraction of clonotypes appeared in both the CD4 and CD8 compartments, likely as a result of convergent recombination.

TCR cDNA was synthesized by 5'RACE template switching, which introduced a universal primer site and unique molecular identifiers. cDNA synthesis was primed from both the TCR alpha and TCR beta constant segments. Library amplification involved two PCR steps, and the second step added sample barcodes and sequencing adapters. Libraries were sequenced on Illumina HiSeq 2500 (2x100 bp) or NovaSeq (2x150 bp). Under the source paper's analysis protocol: MIGEC was used to demultiplex reads and collapse the reads into UMI consensus sequences, and MiXCR was used for V(D)J alignment. Using edgeR on replicate PBMC samples, clonotypes were called vaccine-responding if FDR was below 0.01 and the log2 fold change was above 5 up to day 15. Bulk clonotypes were assigned CD4 or CD8 identity according to which sequenced CD4 or CD8 repertoire held them at higher abundance. In-frame beta chains were kept once TCRdb had trimmed the public reads at Q25 with fastp and called clones with MiXCR. For every CDR3 protein sequence, its rows merge into one entry that carries the most common genes and DNA. The V and J calls were determined by TCRdb, not by the authors. A total of approximately 510,000 distinct CDR3 sequences appear in this sample, roughly 22% of them only once. Less than 20% of the sample belongs to the ten largest clones.

This sample's treatment or condition label indicates: live attenuated yellow fever vaccine strain. At each blood-draw timepoint, two biological replicates of bulk PBMCs were collected. A standard Ficoll-Paque protocol was used to isolate PBMCs from peripheral blood. RNA was extracted with TriZol from bulk PBMCs, CD4 and CD8 fractions, and dextramer-positive and dextramer-negative fractions. This specimen was PBMCs, taken more than 20 days after the first yellow fever vaccination. This sequence was found in a young man who received the YFV17D yellow fever vaccine. The chain couples TRBV6-2 or TRBV6-3 to TRBJ1-1; TRBD1 agrees with 8 junctional bases. Read as DNA, the sequence is TGTGCCAGCAGTACCCTCCGCGGACAGGGTGAGAACACTGAAGCTTTCTTT. It translates as CASSTLRGQGENTEAFF.